This T cell receptor beta chain was profiled in a study of kidney transplant recipient with SARS-CoV-2 infection. Each CDR3 protein is one row after TCRdb ran MiXCR on the reads. The data contain under 300,000 distinct CDR3 sequences, 29% of them seen just once; the ten biggest clones take up 7% to 8%. Germline CDR1 KGHDR, CDR2 SFDVKD. This CDR3 has 14 residues. Trimming took 2 bases from V and 6 from J, leaving 11 bases between them. Many counts were recorded for this clonotype. J is TRBJ2-3 and V is TRBV24-1; a possible D gene is TRBD2 (6 bases). The TCR comes from a male patient younger than 45 who had COVID-19 and was a kidney transplant recipient. The graft donor may have contributed some T cells. This material consisted of a blood sample, taken at baseline and on roughly day 110 from a kidney transplant recipient. The CDR3 reads CATSDSLGGDTQYF. In DNA form, the CDR3 reads TGTGCCACCAGTGATTCCCTAGGAGGGGATACGCAGTATTTT.